This is a list of T cell receptor beta chains from one sample in a study of shared clonotypes between healthy human individuals. Sequencing used immunoSEQ multiplex PCR; TCRdb keeps in-frame clones, though not all of them. The sample records some 240,000 clones, 60% to 70% being singletons. What was sequenced was memory CD4+ T cells sorted from blood. The origin of the receptors is a young man in good health. Each CDR3 is given with its conserved first and last residue. Fields, in order: CDR3 length, clone size, V gene, J gene, D gene, CDR3 protein, CDR3 DNA. The D gene is left open where the match is weak. Expanded clones are given a class, and other clones once, few, many or no size at all.

>16|-|TRBV7-2|TRBJ2-7|-
CASSPVARRSSYEQYF
TGTGCCAGCAGCCCCGTCGCACGAAGGAGCTCCTACGAGCAGTACTTC
>15|-|TRBV5-4|TRBJ2-7|TRBD1
CASSGGTGFSYEQYF
TGTGCCAGCAGCGGCGGGACAGGGTTTTCCTACGAGCAGTACTTC
>12|-|TRBV11-2|TRBJ2-7|-
CASSLGTHEQYF
TGTGCCAGCAGCCTAGGGACCCACGAGCAGTACTTC
>14|-|TRBV2|TRBJ2-7|TRBD2
CAIGLAGDSGEQYF
TGTGCCATAGGACTAGCGGGAGATTCGGGCGAGCAGTACTTC
>15|-|TRBV19|TRBJ2-1|-
CASRPGSGMHNEQFF
TGTGCCAGTAGACCGGGGTCGGGTATGCACAATGAGCAGTTCTTC
>16|-|TRBV4-1|TRBJ1-5|TRBD1
CASSHAGQGFRQPQHF
TGCGCCAGCAGCCACGCCGGACAGGGATTTCGTCAGCCCCAGCATTTT
>13|-|TRBV7-3|TRBJ1-1|TRBD1
CASSRDRDTEAFF
TGTGCCAGCAGCCGTGACAGGGACACTGAAGCTTTCTTT
>13|once|TRBV25-1|TRBJ2-5|-
CASSEREVETQYF
TGTGCCAGCAGTGAGAGGGAGGTAGAGACCCAGTACTTC
>15|-|TRBV28|TRBJ1-2|-
CASSFGTPRNYGYTF
TGTGCCAGCAGTTTCGGGACGCCGCGTAACTATGGCTACACCTTC
>13|-|TRBV6-5|TRBJ2-1|TRBD2
CASKGSGGNEQFF
TGTGCCAGCAAGGGTAGCGGGGGAAATGAGCAGTTCTTC
>13|-|TRBV28|TRBJ1-2|-
CASSQAAGYGYTF
TGTGCCAGCAGCCAGGCTGCTGGCTATGGCTACACCTTC
>15|few|TRBV4-2|TRBJ1-3|-
CASSPESRSGNTIYF
TGTGCCAGCAGCCCAGAATCCCGCTCTGGAAACACCATATATTTT
>13|-|TRBV7-8|TRBJ1-3|-
CASSLAQGNTIYF
TGTGCCAGCAGCTTAGCGCAGGGAAACACCATATATTTT
>16|-|TRBV27|TRBJ1-4|-
CASSLIFGTFNEKLFF
TGTGCCAGCAGTTTGATATTCGGGACGTTTAATGAAAAACTGTTTTTT
>15|-|TRBV11-2|TRBJ2-5|TRBD1
CASSFNRGSQETQYF
TGTGCCAGCAGCTTTAACAGGGGGTCCCAAGAGACCCAGTACTTC
>16|-|TRBV6-5|TRBJ1-4|-
CASSSHGGGYNEKLFF
TGTGCCAGCAGTTCCCACGGGGGAGGATATAATGAAAAACTGTTTTTT
>13|-|TRBV18|TRBJ1-2|-
CASSPPAGYGYTF
TGTGCCAGCTCACCACCAGCCGGGTATGGCTACACCTTC
>12|-|TRBV5-1|TRBJ2-1|TRBD2
CASSLGVSGWFF
TGCGCCAGCAGCTTGGGGGTTAGCGGGTGGTTCTTC
>16|-|TRBV5-1|TRBJ1-3|-
CASSLNDFIGGNTIYF
TGCGCCAGCAGCTTAAATGACTTCATAGGGGGAAACACCATATATTTT
>16|-|TRBV13|TRBJ1-1|TRBD1
CASSSEQGNMNTEAFF
TGTGCCAGCAGCTCCGAACAGGGGAATATGAACACTGAAGCTTTCTTT
>14|-|TRBV29-1|TRBJ1-1|TRBD1
CSVQQGAGNTEAFF
TGCAGCGTTCAACAGGGGGCAGGGAACACTGAAGCTTTCTTT
>17|-|TRBV5-1|TRBJ1-4|-
CASSRFARRPTNEKLFF
TGCGCCAGCAGCCGCTTTGCGAGACGCCCAACTAATGAAAAACTGTTTTTT
>18|-|TRBV5-1|TRBJ2-3|TRBD2
CASSLLILAGHPTDTQYF
TGCGCCAGCAGCTTGCTCATCCTAGCGGGCCATCCCACAGATACGCAGTATTTT
>15|-|TRBV2|TRBJ1-2|TRBD1
CASSEEGQGNYGYTF
TGTGCCAGCAGTGAGGAGGGACAGGGCAACTATGGCTACACCTTC
>14|-|TRBV13|TRBJ2-7|-
CASSNSRSSYEQYF
TGTGCCAGCAGCAACAGCAGGAGCTCCTACGAGCAGTACTTC
>17|-|TRBV5-1|TRBJ2-5|TRBD2
CASSRASGASYQETQYF
TGCGCCAGCAGCAGGGCTAGCGGGGCTTCGTACCAAGAGACCCAGTACTTC
>14|-|TRBV15|TRBJ2-5|-
CATSREGGQDAQYF
TGTGCCACCAGCAGAGAAGGCGGGCAAGACGCCCAGTACTTC
>15|-|TRBV6-6|TRBJ1-5|-
CASSQSLASNQPQHF
TGTGCCAGCAGCCAGAGCTTGGCCAGCAATCAGCCCCAGCATTTT
>15|few|TRBV7-3|TRBJ2-7|TRBD1
CASSFSRTGMAEQYF
TGTGCCAGCAGCTTCTCACGGACAGGGATGGCCGAGCAGTACTTC
>12|-|TRBV25-1|TRBJ2-7|-
CASSRGRGEQYF
TGTGCCAGCAGCAGGGGGAGGGGCGAGCAGTACTTC
>14|-|TRBV11-2|TRBJ2-7|-
CASSLYGGRYEQYF
TGTGCCAGCAGCTTATATGGCGGTCGCTACGAGCAGTACTTC
>15|-|TRBV5-1|TRBJ2-7|-
CASSPSGGTGYEQYF
TGCGCCAGCAGTCCGTCTGGGGGGACGGGGTACGAGCAGTACTTC
>15|few|TRBV5-1|TRBJ2-7|TRBD2
CASSKVRLAAREQYF
TGCGCCAGCAGCAAGGTCAGACTAGCTGCACGCGAGCAGTACTTC
>15|-|TRBV7-9|TRBJ2-7|TRBD1
CASSPVGTGAYEQYF
TGTGCCAGCAGCCCTGTCGGGACAGGGGCCTACGAGCAGTACTTC
>17|-|TRBV7-2|TRBJ2-1|TRBD2
CASSLGTASGLAGGQFF
TGTGCCAGCAGCTTAGGTACGGCCTCCGGACTAGCGGGAGGGCAGTTCTTC
>13|-|TRBV25-1|TRBJ2-7|-
CASRHRICYEQYF
TGTGCCAGCAGACACAGAATTTGCTACGAGCAGTACTTC
>16|-|TRBV21-1|TRBJ2-1|-
CASIGGGLAGENEQFF
TGTGCCAGCATAGGGGGCGGACTAGCGGGAGAAAATGAGCAGTTCTTC
>22|-|TRBV18|TRBJ1-3|-
CASSLIKKIGPGPRNPGNTIYF
TGTGCCAGCTCACTTATCAAAAAGATTGGGCCTGGGCCAAGAAATCCTGGAAACACCATATATTTT
>14|-|TRBV28|TRBJ1-4|TRBD1
CASSSTGVREKLFF
TGTGCCAGCAGTTCGACAGGGGTTAGGGAAAAACTGTTTTTT
>15|-|TRBV7-2|TRBJ1-4|-
CASSLSAGKNEKLFF
TGTGCCAGCAGCTTAAGTGCCGGGAAGAATGAAAAACTGTTTTTT
>14|-|TRBV2|TRBJ2-3|TRBD2
CASRDWDYTDTQYF
TGTGCCAGCAGAGACTGGGACTACACAGATACGCAGTATTTT
>15|-|TRBV5-6|TRBJ2-6|-
CASSLSSSGANVLTF
TGTGCCAGCAGCTTGTCCAGCTCTGGGGCCAACGTCCTGACTTTC
>13|-|TRBV28|TRBJ1-2|-
CASSFGGSYGYTF
TGTGCCAGCAGTTTCGGCGGGAGCTATGGCTACACCTTC